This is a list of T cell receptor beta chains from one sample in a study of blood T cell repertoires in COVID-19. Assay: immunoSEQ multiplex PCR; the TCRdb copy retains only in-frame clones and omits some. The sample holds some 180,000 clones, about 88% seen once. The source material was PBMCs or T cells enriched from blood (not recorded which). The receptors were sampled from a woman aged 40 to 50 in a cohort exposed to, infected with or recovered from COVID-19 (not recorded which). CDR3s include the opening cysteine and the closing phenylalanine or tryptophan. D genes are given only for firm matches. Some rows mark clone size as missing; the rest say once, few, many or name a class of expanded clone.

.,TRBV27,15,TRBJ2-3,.,CASSLWAPLGDTQYF,TGTGCCAGCAGTTTATGGGCACCCTTGGGAGATACGCAGTATTTT
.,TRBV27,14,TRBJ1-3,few,CASSLSASGNTIYF,TGTGCCAGCAGTCTATCGGCCTCTGGAAACACCATATATTTT
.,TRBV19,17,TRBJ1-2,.,CASTPRPGGSSNYGYTF,TGTGCCAGTACCCCCCGTCCGGGGGGGTCGTCTAACTATGGCTACACCTTC
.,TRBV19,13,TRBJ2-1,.,CATLERGYNEQFF,TGTGCCACCCTGGAAAGGGGATACAATGAGCAGTTCTTC
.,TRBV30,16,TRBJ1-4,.,CAWSVSRGRRAEKLFF,TGTGCCTGGAGTGTATCTAGGGGAAGGCGTGCTGAAAAACTGTTTTTT
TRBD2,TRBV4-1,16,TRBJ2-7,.,CASSQDAGGGTYEQYF,TGCGCCAGCAGCCAAGATGCTGGCGGGGGGACCTACGAGCAGTACTTC
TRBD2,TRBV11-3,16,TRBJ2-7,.,CASSLAGRAGSYEQYF,TGTGCCAGCAGCTTAGCCGGAAGAGCGGGATCCTACGAGCAGTACTTC
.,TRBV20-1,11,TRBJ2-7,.,CSAREGREQYF,TGCAGTGCTAGGGAGGGTCGCGAGCAGTACTTC
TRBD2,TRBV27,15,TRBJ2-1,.,CASSVSGGIYNEQFF,TGTGCCAGCAGTGTTAGCGGGGGGATCTACAATGAGCAGTTCTTC
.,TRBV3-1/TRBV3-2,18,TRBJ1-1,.,CASSQEGEGPELNTEAFF,TGTGCCAGCAGCCAAGAGGGGGAGGGGCCAGAACTGAACACTGAAGCTTTCTTT
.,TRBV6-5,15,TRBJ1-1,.,CASSIRGRGVTEAFF,TGTGCCAGCAGTATAAGGGGGAGGGGAGTCACTGAAGCTTTCTTT
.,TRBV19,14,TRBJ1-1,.,CASSIRGADTEAFF,TGTGCCAGTAGTATTCGGGGGGCCGACACTGAAGCTTTCTTT
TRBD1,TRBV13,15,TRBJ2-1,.,CASSPRTGGGNEQFF,TGTGCCAGCAGCCCGAGGACAGGGGGTGGCAATGAGCAGTTCTTC
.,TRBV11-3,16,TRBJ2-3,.,CASSSPTSGDTDTQYF,TGTGCCAGCAGCTCGCCGACTAGTGGGGACACAGATACGCAGTATTTT
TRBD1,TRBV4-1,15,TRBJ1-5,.,CASSQDGTVGQPQHF,TGCGCCAGCAGCCAAGATGGGACAGTAGGTCAGCCCCAGCATTTT
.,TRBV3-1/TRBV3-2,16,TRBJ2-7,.,CASSRPHSVRSYEQYF,TGTGCCAGCAGCCGACCGCATTCCGTGAGGTCCTACGAGCAGTACTTC
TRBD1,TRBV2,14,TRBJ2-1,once,CASIFPGQYNEQFF,TGTGCCAGCATTTTTCCGGGACAGTACAATGAGCAGTTCTTC
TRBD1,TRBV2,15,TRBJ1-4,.,CASSGLGTANEKLFF,TGTGCCAGCAGTGGACTCGGGACAGCTAATGAAAAACTGTTTTTT
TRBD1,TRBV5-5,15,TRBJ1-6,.,CASSLRGQDNSPLHF,TGTGCCAGCAGCCTAAGAGGACAGGACAATTCACCCCTCCACTTT
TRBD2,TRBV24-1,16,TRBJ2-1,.,CATSDLAGGKYNEQFF,TGTGCCACCAGTGATCTAGCGGGAGGCAAATACAATGAGCAGTTCTTC
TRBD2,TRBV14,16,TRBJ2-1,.,CASSERGGRTYNEQFF,TGTGCCAGCAGCGAGCGGGGGGGCCGGACCTACAATGAGCAGTTCTTC
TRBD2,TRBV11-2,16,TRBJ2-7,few,CASSSSSRAGAYEQYF,TGTGCCAGCAGCTCCTCCTCCAGAGCGGGGGCCTACGAGCAGTACTTC
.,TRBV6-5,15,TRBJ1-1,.,CASSLTGTGYTEAFF,TGTGCCAGCAGTTTAACAGGGACGGGGTACACTGAAGCTTTCTTT
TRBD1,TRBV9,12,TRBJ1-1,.,CASSPWTGWVFF,TGTGCCAGCAGCCCTTGGACAGGTTGGGTTTTCTTT
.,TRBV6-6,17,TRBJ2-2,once,CASSHQIYRELMGELFF,TGTGCCAGCAGTCATCAAATCTATCGGGAGTTAATGGGGGAGCTGTTTTTT
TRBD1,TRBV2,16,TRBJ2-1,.,CASRRLGTVGSNEQFF,TGTGCCAGCAGGCGCCTAGGGACAGTAGGGAGCAATGAGCAGTTCTTC
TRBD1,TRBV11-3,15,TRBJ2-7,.,CASSWRQGVSYEQYF,TGTGCCAGCAGCTGGAGACAGGGCGTATCCTACGAGCAGTACTTC
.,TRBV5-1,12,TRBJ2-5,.,CASSLETEAQYF,TGCGCCAGCAGCTTGGAAACGGAGGCCCAGTACTTC
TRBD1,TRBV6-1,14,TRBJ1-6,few,CASSEWDRNSPLHF,TGTGCCAGCAGTGAGTGGGACAGAAATTCACCCCTCCACTTT
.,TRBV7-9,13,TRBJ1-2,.,CASSLDRGDGYTF,TGTGCCAGCAGCTTAGACCGGGGGGATGGCTACACCTTC
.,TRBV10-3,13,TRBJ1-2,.,CAITQGTLLGYTF,TGTGCCATCACGCAGGGGACATTGTTGGGCTACACCTTC
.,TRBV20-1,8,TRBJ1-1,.,CSAPESFF,TGCAGTGCCCCAGAATCTTTCTTT
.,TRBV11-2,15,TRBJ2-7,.,CASSATTGPVYEQYF,TGTGCCAGCAGCGCCACGACAGGTCCCGTTTACGAGCAGTACTTC
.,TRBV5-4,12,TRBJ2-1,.,CASRLRGSEQFF,TGTGCCAGCAGGCTAAGGGGGAGTGAGCAGTTCTTC
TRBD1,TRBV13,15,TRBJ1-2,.,CASSPRTGSTYGYTF,TGTGCCAGCAGCCCACGGACAGGGTCGACGTATGGCTACACCTTC
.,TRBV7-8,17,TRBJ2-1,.,CASSRVGELANYNEQFF,TGTGCCAGCAGCCGAGTGGGGGAGCTAGCGAACTACAATGAGCAGTTCTTC
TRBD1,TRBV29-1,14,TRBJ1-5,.,CSVAGTGNNQPQHF,TGCAGCGTCGCCGGGACAGGGAACAATCAGCCCCAGCATTTT
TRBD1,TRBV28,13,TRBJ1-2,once,CASSLGQNYGYTF,TGTGCCAGCAGCCTGGGACAGAACTATGGCTACACCTTC
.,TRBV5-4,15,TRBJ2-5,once,CASSLGLASQETQYF,TGTGCCAGCAGCTTGGGTCTAGCGTCACAAGAGACCCAGTACTTC
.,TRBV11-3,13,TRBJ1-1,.,CASSLNLNTEAFF,TGTGCCAGCAGCTTGAACTTGAACACTGAAGCTTTCTTT
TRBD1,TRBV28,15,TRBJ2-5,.,CASIRDRALRGSQYF,TGTGCCAGTATCCGGGACAGAGCCCTCCGTGGGTCCCAGTACTTC
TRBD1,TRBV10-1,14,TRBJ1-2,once,CASSAGGGNYGYTF,TGCGCCAGCAGTGCAGGAGGGGGCAACTATGGCTACACCTTC
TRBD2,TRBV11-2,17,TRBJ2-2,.,CASSTSLAGVFTGELFF,TGTGCCAGCAGCACCTCCCTAGCGGGGGTGTTCACCGGGGAGCTGTTTTTT
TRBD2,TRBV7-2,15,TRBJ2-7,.,CASSLASGYSYEQYF,TGTGCCAGCAGCTTAGCTAGCGGGTATTCCTACGAGCAGTACTTC
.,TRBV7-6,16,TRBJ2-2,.,CASSFGDRPDTGELFF,TGTGCCAGCAGCTTCGGAGACAGGCCGGACACCGGGGAGCTGTTTTTT
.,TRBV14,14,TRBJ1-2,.,CASSQAPAAYGYTF,TGTGCCAGCAGCCAAGCCCCGGCAGCGTATGGCTACACCTTC
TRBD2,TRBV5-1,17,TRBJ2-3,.,CASSLELYGGGADTQYF,TGCGCCAGCAGCTTGGAACTGTATGGCGGGGGGGCAGATACGCAGTATTTT
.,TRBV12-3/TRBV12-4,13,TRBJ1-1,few,CASSLALDREAFF,TGTGCCAGCAGTTTAGCGCTTGACAGGGAAGCTTTCTTT
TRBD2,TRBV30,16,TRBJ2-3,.,CAWSVGLAGLTDTQYF,TGTGCCTGGAGTGTAGGACTAGCGGGACTCACAGATACGCAGTATTTT
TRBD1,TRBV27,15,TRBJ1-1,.,CASSVITGANTEAFF,TGTGCCAGCAGCGTAATAACAGGGGCGAACACTGAAGCTTTCTTT
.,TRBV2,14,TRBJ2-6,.,CASSLSSGANVLTF,TGTGCCAGCAGTCTCAGCTCTGGGGCCAACGTCCTGACTTTC
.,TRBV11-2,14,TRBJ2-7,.,CASSFRQVSYEQYF,TGTGCCAGCAGCTTCAGACAGGTCTCCTACGAGCAGTACTTC
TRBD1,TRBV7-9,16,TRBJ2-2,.,CASSTWTGENTGELFF,TGTGCCAGCAGCACCTGGACAGGGGAGAACACCGGGGAGCTGTTTTTT